The 2 T cell receptor beta chains reported below all come from one sample, sequenced in a study of blood T cell repertoires in COVID-19. Only in-frame clones appear in the TCRdb table, and some are missing; sequencing was by immunoSEQ multiplex PCR. The sample lists roughly 170,000 clones, 85% occurring once. The sequencing sample was made of peripheral blood. The receptors were sampled from a woman in her 50s with COVID-19, enrolled during active disease.

The rearrangement uses TRBV15 and TRBJ2-1, with a weak D call TRBD1 (5 bases). Germline V gives CDR1 LNHNV, CDR2 YYDKDF (reference sequence). Trimming removed 3 bases from V and 7 bases from J, with 10 bases in between. The length of the CDR3 is 13 residues. DNA for the CDR3: TGTGCCACCAGCAGTCCACAGGAGAATGAGCAGTTCTTC. Translated: CATSSPQENEQFF.

The J gene is TRBJ1-6, the V gene TRBV7-9; 9 nucleotides line up with TRBD1. The trim removed 5 bases at V and 7 bases at J, leaving 3 bases unmatched. The CDR3 has 14 amino acids. Per the germline V gene, CDR1 is SEHNR and CDR2 is FQNEAQ (reference sequence). The CDR3 loop is CASSRGQGNSPLHF. As DNA, the CDR3 is TGTGCCAGCAGCCGCGGACAGGGGAATTCACCCCTCCACTTT.